The clone carrying this TCR beta chain was counted at least ten times. This sample is drawn from a study of T-cell reconstitution after alpha-beta-depleted transplantation in children. Construction of the TCRbeta library involved unique molecular identifiers. From the PCR reads, TCRdb called clonotypes with MiXCR, one entry per CDR3 protein. Of around 250,000 distinct CDR3 sequences listed, roughly 8.2% are singletons. The CDR3 covers 14 residues. V was clipped by 5 bases and J by 2 bases, with 10 bases between them. The source material was PBMCs, mostly from graft donor cells, sampled 180 days after TCRalphabeta/CD19-depleted stem cell transplant. The rearrangement uses TRBV12-3 or TRBV12-4 and TRBJ1-3, with D uncertain. This sequence was found in a male patient under 18 who had a stem cell transplant for acute lymphoblastic leukemia, so the T cells may come from the graft donor. The CDR3 nucleotides are TGTGCCAGCAGTCCCCGGGTTACTGGAAACACCATATATTTT. Translation: CASSPRVTGNTIYF.